This is a list of T cell receptor beta chains from one sample in a study of regulatory T cells in long-lasting Graves disease. MiXCR was run by TCRdb on the multiplex PCR reads, yielding one entry per CDR3 protein. The data contain 600,000 to 650,000 distinct CDR3 sequences, roughly 15% of them singletons. These same data were also listed under a study on T cells in Graves' hyperthyroidism and ophthalmopathy.

The material was peripheral blood mononuclear cells (PBMCs), obtained at new diagnosis, from a patient treated with antithyroid drugs. These receptor sequences come from a woman in her thirties with Graves disease. CDR3s include the opening cysteine and the closing phenylalanine or tryptophan. A D gene is named only where the DNA matches it firmly. Size is omitted from some rows. Given values are once, few, many or a class for expanded clones.

few TRBJ2-7 TRBV7-9 - CASSRVDHGPIYEQYF TGTGCCAGCAGCCGAGTCGACCATGGGCCGATTTACGAGCAGTACTTC
many TRBJ2-7 TRBV6-1 - CASRGPMSEQYF TGTGCCAGCAGGGGGCCTATGTCCGAGCAGTACTTC
- TRBJ1-5 TRBV19 TRBD1 CASDTGGGYQPQHF TGTGCCAGTGACACAGGGGGCGGATATCAGCCCCAGCATTTT
- TRBJ2-1 TRBV5-4 TRBD2 CASSFTAGINEQFF TGTGCCAGCAGCTTCACAGCGGGGATCAATGAGCAGTTCTTC
- TRBJ1-1 TRBV9 - CASSARPRNTEAFF TGTGCCAGCAGCGCACGCCCCAGGAACACTGAAGCTTTCTTT
- TRBJ1-1 TRBV19 - CTSSGGTVNTEAFF TGTACCAGTAGTGGGGGGACGGTGAACACTGAAGCTTTCTTT
many TRBJ2-5 TRBV6-1 - CASSPGVVGTQYF TGTGCCAGCAGCCCGGGAGTCGTGGGGACCCAGTACTTC
many TRBJ2-5 TRBV7-9 - CASSLMTIQETQYF TGTGCCAGCAGCTTGATGACTATTCAAGAGACCCAGTACTTC
- TRBJ2-5 TRBV14 TRBD1 CASSRPTGARETQYF TGTGCCAGCAGCCGTCCGACAGGGGCAAGAGAGACCCAGTACTTC
- TRBJ2-1 TRBV20-1 - CSASDSNYNEQFF TGCAGTGCTAGTGACAGTAACTACAATGAGCAGTTCTTC
many TRBJ2-1 TRBV7-2 - CASSLALRATYNEQFF TGTGCCAGCAGCTTAGCGCTCAGAGCCACCTACAATGAGCAGTTCTTC
many TRBJ2-1 TRBV7-7 TRBD2 CASSLKSGRELYNEQFF TGTGCTAGCAGCCTAAAAAGCGGGAGGGAACTTTACAATGAGCAGTTCTTC
- TRBJ2-7 TRBV7-6 - CASSLSFGVAYEQYF TGTGCCAGCAGCTTATCATTCGGGGTAGCCTACGAGCAGTACTTC